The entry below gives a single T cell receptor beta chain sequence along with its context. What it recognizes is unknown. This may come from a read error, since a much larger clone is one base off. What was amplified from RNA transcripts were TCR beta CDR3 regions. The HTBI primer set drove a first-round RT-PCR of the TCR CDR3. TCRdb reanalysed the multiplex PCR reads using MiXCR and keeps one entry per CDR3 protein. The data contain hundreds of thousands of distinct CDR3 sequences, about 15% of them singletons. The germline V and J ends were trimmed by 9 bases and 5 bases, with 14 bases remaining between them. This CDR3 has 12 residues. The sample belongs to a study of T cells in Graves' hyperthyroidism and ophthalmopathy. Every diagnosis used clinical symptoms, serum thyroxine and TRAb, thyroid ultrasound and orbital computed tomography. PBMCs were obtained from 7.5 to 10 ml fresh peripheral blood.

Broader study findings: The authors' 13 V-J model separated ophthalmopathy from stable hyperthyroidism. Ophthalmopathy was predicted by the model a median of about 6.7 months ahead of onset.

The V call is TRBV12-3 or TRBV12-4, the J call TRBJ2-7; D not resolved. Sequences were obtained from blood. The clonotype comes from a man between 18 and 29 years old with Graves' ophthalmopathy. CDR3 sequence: CARSPTPNEQYF. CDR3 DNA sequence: TGTGCCAGAAGTCCCACACCAAACGAGCAGTACTTC.